The 4 T cell receptor beta chains listed next were all sequenced from one sample in a study of T cells in Graves' hyperthyroidism and ophthalmopathy. Authors of the study amplified TCR beta CDR3 regions from RNA transcripts. First-round RT-PCR targeting the TCR CDR3 was performed with the HTBI primer set. TCRdb reprocessed the multiplex PCR reads via MiXCR and lists one record per CDR3 protein. The sample includes approximately 600,000 distinct CDR3 sequences, approximately 13% of them seen just once. The sequenced sample was blood. The receptor set was obtained from a woman aged 25 to 45 with Graves' hyperthyroidism that later progressed to Graves' ophthalmopathy.

This clonotype was detected only a few times. The chain uses TRBV6-5 and TRBJ2-2; 7 positions agree with TRBD2. The CDR3 consists of 16 residues. Trimming took 2 bases from V and 0 from J; bases not matched to a gene: 3. CDR1 and CDR2 from the germline V gene are MNHEY and SVGAGI. The CDR3 DNA sequence: TGTGCCAGCAGTTACCGCGGGGGATCGAACACCGGGGAGCTGTTTTTT. The encoded protein is CASSYRGGSNTGELFF.

This clonotype was seen a few times. The gene calls are TRBV5-1 and TRBJ2-3; 7 bases fit TRBD1. Germline assignment: CDR1 SGHRS and CDR2 YFSETQ. This CDR3 comprises 15 residues. V was clipped by 5 bases and J by 0 bases; unmatched bases: 6. CDR3 nucleotides: TGCGCCAGCAGGTTAGGGGGCCTTAGCACAGATACGCAGTATTTT. Amino acid sequence: CASRLGGLSTDTQYF.

This clonotype was found many times. This chain uses TRBV5-6 with TRBJ2-1, with 13 bases fitting TRBD2. Germline assignment: CDR1 SGHDT and CDR2 YYEEEE. CDR3 length: 15 residues. Losses at the gene ends were 5 bases for V and 4 bases for J; bases not matched to a gene: 3. The CDR3 loop is CASRRTSGSYNEQFF. The CDR3, as DNA: TGTGCCAGCAGACGGACTAGCGGGAGTTACAATGAGCAGTTCTTC.

This clonotype was counted at least ten times. V and J are TRBV15 and TRBJ2-7; TRBD1 agrees at 9 bases. J lost 2 bases, V lost 4 bases, and 6 bases had no gene match. This CDR3 has 15 residues. Germline V gene lookup returns CDR1 LNHNV and CDR2 YYDKDF (reference sequence). The CDR3 DNA follows: TGTGCCACCAGCAAGGACAGGGGACACGCCTACGAGCAGTACTTC. This translates into CATSKDRGHAYEQYF. Combining the CDR3 with reference TRBV15 and TRBJ2-7 gives the whole variable domain DAMVIQNPRYQVTQFGKPVTLSCSQTLNHNVMYWYQQKSSQAPKLLFHYYDKDFNNEADTPDNFQSRRPNTSFCFLDIRSPGLGDTAMYLCATSKDRGHAYEQYFGPGTRLTVT.